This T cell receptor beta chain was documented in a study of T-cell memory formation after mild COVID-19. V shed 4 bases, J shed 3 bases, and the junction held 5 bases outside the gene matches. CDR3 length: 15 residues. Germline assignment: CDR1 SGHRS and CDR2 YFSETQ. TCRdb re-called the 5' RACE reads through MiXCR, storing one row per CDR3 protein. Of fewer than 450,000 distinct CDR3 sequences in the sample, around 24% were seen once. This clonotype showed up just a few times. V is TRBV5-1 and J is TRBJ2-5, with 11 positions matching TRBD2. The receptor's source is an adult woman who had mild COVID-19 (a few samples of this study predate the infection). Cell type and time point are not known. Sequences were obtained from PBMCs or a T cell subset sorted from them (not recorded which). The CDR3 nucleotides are TGCGCCAGCAGCATACTGACTAGCGGGAAAGAGACCCAGTACTTC. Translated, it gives CASSILTSGKETQYF.